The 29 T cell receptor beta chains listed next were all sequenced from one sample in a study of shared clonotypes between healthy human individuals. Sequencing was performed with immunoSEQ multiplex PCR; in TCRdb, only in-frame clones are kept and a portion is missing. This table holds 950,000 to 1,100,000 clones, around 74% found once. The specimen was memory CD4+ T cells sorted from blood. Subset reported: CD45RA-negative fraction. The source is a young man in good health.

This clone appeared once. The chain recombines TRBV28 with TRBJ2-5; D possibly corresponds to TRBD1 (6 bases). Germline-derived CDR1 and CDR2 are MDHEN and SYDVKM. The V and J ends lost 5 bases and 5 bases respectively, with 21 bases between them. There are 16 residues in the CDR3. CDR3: CASSGVLRGTEETQYF. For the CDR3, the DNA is TGTGCCAGCAGTGGAGTTCTGAGGGGGACGGAGGAGACCCAGTACTTC.

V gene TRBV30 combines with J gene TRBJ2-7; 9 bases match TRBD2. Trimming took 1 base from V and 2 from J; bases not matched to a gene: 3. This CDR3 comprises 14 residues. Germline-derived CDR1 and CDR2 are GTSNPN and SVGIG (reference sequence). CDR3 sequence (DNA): TGTGCCTGGAGTGGCAGACTAGCGGCCTACGAGCAGTACTTC. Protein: CAWSGRLAAYEQYF.

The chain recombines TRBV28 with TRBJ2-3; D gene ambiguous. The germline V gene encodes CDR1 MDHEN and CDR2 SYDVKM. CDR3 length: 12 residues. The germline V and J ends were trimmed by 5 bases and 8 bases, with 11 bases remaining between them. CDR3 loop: CASSQIAGTQYF. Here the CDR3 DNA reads TGTGCCAGCAGTCAAATAGCAGGTACGCAGTATTTT.

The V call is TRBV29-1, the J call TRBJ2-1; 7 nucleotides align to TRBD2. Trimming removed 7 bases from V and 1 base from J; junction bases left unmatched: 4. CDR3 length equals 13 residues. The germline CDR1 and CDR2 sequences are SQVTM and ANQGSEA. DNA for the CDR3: TGCAGCGCCAGAGCGGGATCCTACAATGAGCAGTTCTTC. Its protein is CSARAGSYNEQFF.

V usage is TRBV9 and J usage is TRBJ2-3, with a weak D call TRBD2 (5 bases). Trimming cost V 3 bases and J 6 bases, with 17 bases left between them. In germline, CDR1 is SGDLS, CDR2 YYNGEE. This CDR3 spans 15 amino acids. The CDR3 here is CASSEDSRGTDTQYF. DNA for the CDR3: TGTGCCAGCAGCGAGGACTCCCGAGGAACGGATACGCAGTATTTT.

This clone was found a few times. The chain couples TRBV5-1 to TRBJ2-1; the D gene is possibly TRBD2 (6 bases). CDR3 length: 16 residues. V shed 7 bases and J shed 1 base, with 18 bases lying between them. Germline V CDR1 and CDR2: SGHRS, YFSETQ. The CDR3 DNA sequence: TGCGCCAGCTCTCAGCCTCCGGGAGCTTCCTACAATGAGCAGTTCTTC. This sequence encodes CASSQPPGASYNEQFF.

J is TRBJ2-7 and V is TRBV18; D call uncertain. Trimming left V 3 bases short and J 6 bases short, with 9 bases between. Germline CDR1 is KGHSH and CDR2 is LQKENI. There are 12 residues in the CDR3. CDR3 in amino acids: CASSPTYGEQYF. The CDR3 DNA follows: TGTGCCAGCTCACCGACCTATGGCGAGCAGTACTTC.

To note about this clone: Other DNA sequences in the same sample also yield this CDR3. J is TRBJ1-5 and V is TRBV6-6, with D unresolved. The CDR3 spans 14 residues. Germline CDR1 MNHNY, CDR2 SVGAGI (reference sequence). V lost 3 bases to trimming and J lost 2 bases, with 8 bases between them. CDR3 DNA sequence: TGTGCCAGCAGTTATTCTGAGGGCAATCAGCCCCAGCATTTT. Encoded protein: CASSYSEGNQPQHF.

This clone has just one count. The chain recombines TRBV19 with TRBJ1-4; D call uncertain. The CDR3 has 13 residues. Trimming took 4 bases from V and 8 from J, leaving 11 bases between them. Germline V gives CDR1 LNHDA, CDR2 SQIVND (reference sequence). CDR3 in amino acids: CASSTPKREKLFF. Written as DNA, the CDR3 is TGTGCCAGTAGTACGCCGAAAAGGGAAAAACTGTTTTTT.

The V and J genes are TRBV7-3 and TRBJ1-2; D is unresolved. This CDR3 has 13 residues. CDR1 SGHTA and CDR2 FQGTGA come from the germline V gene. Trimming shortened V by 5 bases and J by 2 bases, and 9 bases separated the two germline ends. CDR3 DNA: TGTGCCAGCAGCATAGCGGACAACTATGGCTACACCTTC. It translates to CASSIADNYGYTF.

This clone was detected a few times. The CDR3 region has the DNA TGTGCCAGCAGCCTGGACGGCCTAACTAATGAAAAACTGTTTTTT. Translated: CASSLDGLTNEKLFF. The chain combines TRBV27 with TRBJ1-4, with D unclear. The germline CDR1 and CDR2 sequences are MNHEY and SMNVEV (reference sequence). CDR3 length equals 15 residues. The germline V and J ends were trimmed by 6 bases and 1 base, with 12 bases remaining between them.

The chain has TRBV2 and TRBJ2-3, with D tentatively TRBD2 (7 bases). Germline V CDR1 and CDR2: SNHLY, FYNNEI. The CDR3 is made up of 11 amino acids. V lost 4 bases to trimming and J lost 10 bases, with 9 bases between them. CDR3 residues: CASSVGGPQYF. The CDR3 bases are TGTGCCAGCAGTGTGGGGGGGCCGCAGTATTTT.

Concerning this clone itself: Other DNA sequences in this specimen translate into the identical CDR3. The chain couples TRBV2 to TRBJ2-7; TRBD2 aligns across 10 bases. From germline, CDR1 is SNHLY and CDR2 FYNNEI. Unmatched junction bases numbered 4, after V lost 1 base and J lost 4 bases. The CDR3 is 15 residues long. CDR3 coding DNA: TGTGCCAGCAGTGAAGGGACTAGCGGAACTTACGAGCAGTACTTC. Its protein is CASSEGTSGTYEQYF.

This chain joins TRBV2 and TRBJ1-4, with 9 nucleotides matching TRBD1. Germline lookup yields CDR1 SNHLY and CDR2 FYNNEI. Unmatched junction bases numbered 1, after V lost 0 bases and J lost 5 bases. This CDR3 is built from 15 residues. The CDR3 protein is CASSEAGTGNEKLFF. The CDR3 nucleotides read TGTGCCAGCAGTGAAGCGGGGACAGGGAATGAAAAACTGTTTTTT.

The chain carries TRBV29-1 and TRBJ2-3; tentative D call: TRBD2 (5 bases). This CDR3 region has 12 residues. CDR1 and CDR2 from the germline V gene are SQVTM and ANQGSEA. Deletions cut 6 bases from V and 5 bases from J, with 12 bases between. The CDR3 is CSVKAGIDTQYF. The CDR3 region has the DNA TGCAGCGTGAAGGCCGGGATAGATACGCAGTATTTT.

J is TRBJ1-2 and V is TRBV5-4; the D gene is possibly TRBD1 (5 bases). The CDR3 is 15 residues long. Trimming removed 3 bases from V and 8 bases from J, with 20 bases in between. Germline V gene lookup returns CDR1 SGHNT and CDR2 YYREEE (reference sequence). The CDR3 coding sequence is TGTGCCAGCAGCTCCCAAGGGGTTAGTACAAGGGGCTACACCTTC. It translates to CASSSQGVSTRGYTF.

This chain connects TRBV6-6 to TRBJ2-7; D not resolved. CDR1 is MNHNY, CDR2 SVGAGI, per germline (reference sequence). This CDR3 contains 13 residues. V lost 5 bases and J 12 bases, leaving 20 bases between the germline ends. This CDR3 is CASSNQAPSLGYF. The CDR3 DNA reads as TGTGCCAGCAGTAACCAGGCCCCATCCCTGGGGTACTTC.

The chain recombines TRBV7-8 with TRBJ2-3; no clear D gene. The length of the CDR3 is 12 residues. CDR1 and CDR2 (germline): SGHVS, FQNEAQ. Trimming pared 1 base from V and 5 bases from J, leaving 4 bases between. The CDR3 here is CASSLGVDTQYF. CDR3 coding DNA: TGTGCCAGCAGCTTAGGGGTAGATACGCAGTATTTT.

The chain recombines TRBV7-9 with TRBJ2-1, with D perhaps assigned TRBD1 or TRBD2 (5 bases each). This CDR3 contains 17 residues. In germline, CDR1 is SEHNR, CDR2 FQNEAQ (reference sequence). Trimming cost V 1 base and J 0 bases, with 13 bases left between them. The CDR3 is CASSLVGPPSSYNEQFF. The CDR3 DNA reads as TGTGCCAGCAGCTTAGTGGGACCCCCAAGCTCCTACAATGAGCAGTTCTTC.

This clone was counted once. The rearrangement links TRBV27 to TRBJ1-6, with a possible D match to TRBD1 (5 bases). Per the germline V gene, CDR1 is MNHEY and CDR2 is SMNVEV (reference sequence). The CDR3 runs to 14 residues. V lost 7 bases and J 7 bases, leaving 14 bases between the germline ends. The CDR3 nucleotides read TGTGCCAGCACCTCCCTTCAGGGCAATTCACCCCTCCACTTT. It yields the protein CASTSLQGNSPLHF.

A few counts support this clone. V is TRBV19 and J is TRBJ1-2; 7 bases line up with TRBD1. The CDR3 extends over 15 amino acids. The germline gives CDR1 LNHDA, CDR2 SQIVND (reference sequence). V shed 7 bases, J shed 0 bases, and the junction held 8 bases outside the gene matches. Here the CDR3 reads CASKRGTATNYGYTF. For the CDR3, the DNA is TGTGCCAGTAAGAGAGGGACAGCTACTAACTATGGCTACACCTTC.

The CDR3: CASSLREVRIYGYTF. CDR3 DNA sequence: TGTGCCAGCAGCTTGAGGGAAGTCCGGATCTATGGCTACACCTTC. V gene TRBV7-2 combines with J gene TRBJ1-2, with D unresolved. Germline V lookup: CDR1 SGHTA, CDR2 FQGNSA. The CDR3 spans 15 residues. The V and J ends lost 3 bases and 4 bases respectively, with 15 bases between them.

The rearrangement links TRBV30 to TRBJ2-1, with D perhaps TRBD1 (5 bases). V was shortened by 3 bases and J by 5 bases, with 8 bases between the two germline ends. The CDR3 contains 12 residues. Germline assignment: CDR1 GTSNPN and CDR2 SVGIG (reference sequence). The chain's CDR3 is CAWRTEDNEQFF. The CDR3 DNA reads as TGTGCCTGGAGGACAGAGGACAATGAGCAGTTCTTC.

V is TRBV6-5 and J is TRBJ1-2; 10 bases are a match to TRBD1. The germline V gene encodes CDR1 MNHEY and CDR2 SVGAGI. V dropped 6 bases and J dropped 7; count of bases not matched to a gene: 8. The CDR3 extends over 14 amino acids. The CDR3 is CASRTDRGPFGYTF. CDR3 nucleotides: TGTGCCAGCAGGACCGACAGGGGGCCTTTTGGCTACACCTTC.

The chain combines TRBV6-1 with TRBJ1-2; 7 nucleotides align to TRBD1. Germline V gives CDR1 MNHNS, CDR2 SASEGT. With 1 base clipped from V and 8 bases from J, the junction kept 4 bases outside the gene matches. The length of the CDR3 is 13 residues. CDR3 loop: CASSEGQGSGYTF. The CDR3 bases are TGTGCCAGCAGTGAAGGACAGGGTTCGGGCTACACCTTC.

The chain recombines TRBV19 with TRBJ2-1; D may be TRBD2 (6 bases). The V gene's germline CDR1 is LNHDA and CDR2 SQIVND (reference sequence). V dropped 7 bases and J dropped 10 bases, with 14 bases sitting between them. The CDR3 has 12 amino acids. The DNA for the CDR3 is TGTGCCAGTAAACTAGCCCAGGGAGAGCAGTTCTTC. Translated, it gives CASKLAQGEQFF.

The CDR3 DNA sequence: TGTGCCAGCAGCTTCACGGGGGGGTTAAGCACAGATACGCAGTATTTT. This gives the protein CASSFTGGLSTDTQYF. The V gene is TRBV11-2, the J gene TRBJ2-3; 8 bases fit TRBD2. This CDR3 has 16 amino acids. CDR1 and CDR2 (germline): SGHAT, FQNNGV. The trim removed 3 bases at V and 0 bases at J, leaving 5 bases unmatched.

CDR3 sequence reads: CASSETPQTGVRYGYTF. The CDR3 DNA is TGTGCCAGCAGTGAAACCCCTCAAACAGGGGTCCGCTATGGCTACACCTTC. This sequence joins TRBV6-1 and TRBJ1-2, with 7 bases that match TRBD1. CDR3 length: 17 residues. J gave up 4 bases and V 2 bases, and 13 bases lay outside the gene matches. Germline CDR1 and CDR2: MNHNS and SASEGT.

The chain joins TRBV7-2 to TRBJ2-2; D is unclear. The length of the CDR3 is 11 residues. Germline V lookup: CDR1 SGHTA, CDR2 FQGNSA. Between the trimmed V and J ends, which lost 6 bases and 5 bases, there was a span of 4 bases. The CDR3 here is CASRLTGELFF. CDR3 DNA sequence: TGTGCCAGCAGGCTAACCGGGGAGCTGTTTTTT. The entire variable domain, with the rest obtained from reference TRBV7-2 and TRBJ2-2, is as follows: GAGVSQSPSNKVTEKGKDVELRCDPISGHTALYWYRQSLGQGLEFLIYFQGNSAPDKSGLPSDRFSAERTGGSVSTLTIQRTQQEDSAVYLCASRLTGELFFGEGSRLTVL.